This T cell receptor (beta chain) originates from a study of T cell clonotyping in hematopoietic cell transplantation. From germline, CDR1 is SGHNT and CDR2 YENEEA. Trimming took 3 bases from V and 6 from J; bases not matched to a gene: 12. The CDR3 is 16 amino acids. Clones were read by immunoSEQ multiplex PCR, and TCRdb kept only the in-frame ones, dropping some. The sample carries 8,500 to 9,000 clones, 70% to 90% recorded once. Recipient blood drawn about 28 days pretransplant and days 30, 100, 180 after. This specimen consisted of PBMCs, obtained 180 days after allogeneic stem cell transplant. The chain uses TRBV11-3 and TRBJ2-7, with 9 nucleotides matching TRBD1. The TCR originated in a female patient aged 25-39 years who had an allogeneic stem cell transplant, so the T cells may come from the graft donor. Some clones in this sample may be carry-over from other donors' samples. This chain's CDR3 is CASSFPGQGSFGEQYF. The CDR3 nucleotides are TGTGCCAGCAGCTTCCCCGGACAGGGGAGCTTTGGCGAGCAGTACTTC.